Shown below are 25 T cell receptor beta chains from a single sample sequenced in a study of blood T cell repertoires in COVID-19. This table comes from immunoSEQ multiplex PCR, and its TCRdb copy is limited to in-frame clones, with some not included. The data contain approximately 190,000 clones, 75% to 95% of them singletons. Sequenced material: peripheral blood. The receptors here all came from a man in his forties or fifties with acute or convalescent COVID-19.

The gene calls are TRBV27 and TRBJ2-1, with 9 bases lining up with TRBD2. The CDR3 contains 15 residues. Germline-derived CDR1 and CDR2 are MNHEY and SMNVEV (reference sequence). J gave up 4 bases and V 4 bases, and 5 bases lay outside the gene matches. Here the CDR3 reads CASSSTSGGYNEQFF. The CDR3, as DNA: TGTGCCAGCAGTTCGACTAGCGGTGGTTACAATGAGCAGTTCTTC.

This sequence joins TRBV24-1 and TRBJ1-5; 11 bases agree with TRBD1. This CDR3 comprises 15 residues. J was trimmed by 7 bases and V by 3 bases; bases with no gene match: 4. The germline gives CDR1 KGHDR, CDR2 SFDVKD. CDR3 region: CATSDGTGGRQPQHF. The CDR3 DNA reads as TGTGCCACCAGTGATGGGACAGGGGGGAGGCAGCCCCAGCATTTT.

The CDR3 here is CASSTTGTGALEQYV. The CDR3 DNA follows: TGTGCCAGCAGTACTACCGGGACAGGGGCCCTCGAGCAGTACGTC. The J gene is TRBJ2-7, the V gene TRBV6-5, with TRBD1 identical over 10 bases. J gave up 6 bases and V 5 bases, and 10 bases lay outside the gene matches. CDR3 length: 15 amino acids. Germline V gene sequence: CDR1 MNHEY, CDR2 SVGAGI.

V gene TRBV7-9 combines with J gene TRBJ1-5, with D hard to call. The CDR3 runs to 13 residues. Germline V gene lookup returns CDR1 SEHNR and CDR2 FQNEAQ (reference sequence). Trimming stripped 5 bases from V and 4 bases from J, with 9 bases between. The CDR3 sequence is CASSRGGNQPQHF. CDR3 DNA sequence: TGTGCCAGCAGCCGCGGCGGGAATCAGCCCCAGCATTTT.

The rearrangement uses TRBV28 and TRBJ2-2; perhaps TRBD1 as D (6 bases). V lost 4 bases and J 5 bases, leaving 17 bases between the germline ends. Germline V gene sequence: CDR1 MDHEN, CDR2 SYDVKM. The CDR3 contains 16 residues. The CDR3 DNA sequence: TGTGCCAGCAGTTCCGGATGGGGGCGAGGTACCGGGGAGCTGTTTTTT. Translating gives CASSSGWGRGTGELFF.

The chain links TRBV28 to TRBJ2-3; 10 positions agree with TRBD2. This CDR3 is built from 15 residues. Trimming cost V 6 bases and J 5 bases; bases outside gene matches: 8. Germline CDR1 reads MDHEN; CDR2 reads SYDVKM. The CDR3, as DNA: TGTGCCAGCAGGGCGGCTAGCGGGAGTGGAGATACGCAGTATTTT. It codes for CASRAASGSGDTQYF.

This clone was picked up one time. V usage is TRBV11-2 and J usage is TRBJ2-7; a possible D gene is TRBD2 (7 bases). Trimming removed 5 bases at V and 6 bases at J, with 23 bases between. From germline, CDR1 is SGHAT and CDR2 FQNNGV. The CDR3 covers 16 residues. This chain's CDR3 is CASSVVGGLTSREQYF. CDR3 bases: TGTGCCAGCAGCGTGGTAGGGGGACTAACCTCTCGCGAGCAGTACTTC.

The CDR3 coding sequence is TGTGCCTGGGAAATTAGCCGGACTGCTCTCTTAAATTCACCCCTCCACTTT. It specifies CAWEISRTALLNSPLHF. The chain carries TRBV30 and TRBJ1-6; D gene ambiguous. Germline V lookup: CDR1 GTSNPN, CDR2 SVGIG (reference sequence). V lost 5 bases to trimming and J lost 7 bases, with 24 bases between them. The CDR3 runs 17 residues. Full variable domain (rest looked up from reference TRBV30 and TRBJ1-6): SQTIHQWPATLVQPVGSPLSLECTVEGTSNPNLYWYRQAAGRGLQLLFYSVGIGQISSEVPQNLSASRPQDRQFILSSKKLLLSDSGFYLCAWEISRTALLNSPLHFGNGTRLTVT.

The V call is TRBV25-1, the J call TRBJ1-1, with TRBD1 matching 9 bases. This CDR3 is 14 amino acids long. Germline lookup yields CDR1 MGHDK and CDR2 SYGVNS. The V segment lost 3 bases and the J segment 6 bases; nucleotides outside the gene matches: 5. CDR3: CASSEGQGYSEAFF. CDR3 sequence (DNA): TGTGCCAGCAGTGAGGGACAGGGCTATTCTGAAGCTTTCTTT.

The chain uses TRBV5-1 and TRBJ1-1; D possibly corresponds to TRBD1 (6 bases). V lost 7 bases to trimming and J lost 5 bases, with 24 bases between them. Germline CDR1 and CDR2: SGHRS and YFSETQ. CDR3 size: 16 residues. CDR3 sequence (DNA): TGCGCCAGCCAACATGGGAACAGGGCCCCCGGGACTGAAGCTTTCTTT. Translation: CASQHGNRAPGTEAFF.

For the CDR3, the DNA is TGTGCCACCAGTGGACAGGGGCGGACCGGGGAGCTGTTTTTT. Protein: CATSGQGRTGELFF. The chain carries TRBV24-1 and TRBJ2-2, with 8 bases identical to TRBD1. The V gene end was trimmed by 5 bases and the J gene end by 5 bases; junction bases not matched to a gene: 3. There are 14 residues in the CDR3. The germline V gene encodes CDR1 KGHDR and CDR2 SFDVKD.

V gene TRBV7-8 combines with J gene TRBJ1-1; possibly TRBD1 for D (6 bases). Deletions cut 5 bases from V and 3 bases from J, with 16 bases between. The CDR3 loop spans 15 amino acids. Per the germline V gene, CDR1 is SGHVS and CDR2 is FQNEAQ. The CDR3 sequence is CASSRTELLYTEAFF. As DNA, the CDR3 is TGTGCCAGCAGCAGGACAGAGCTCCTTTACACTGAAGCTTTCTTT.

As DNA, the CDR3 is TGTGCCAGCGCGCCCAGGGGGCAGGGCGAGCAGTACTTC. Translating it yields CASAPRGQGEQYF. This chain joins TRBV7-8 and TRBJ2-7; 8 bases fit TRBD1. The length of the CDR3 is 13 residues. The germline CDR1 and CDR2 sequences are SGHVS and FQNEAQ. After removal of 8 bases from V and 6 bases from J, the junction contained 9 bases not matched to a gene.

The J gene is TRBJ1-6, the V gene TRBV6-6; TRBD1 agrees at 11 bases. Germline values: CDR1 MNHNY, CDR2 SVGAGI (reference sequence). V was pared by 6 bases and J by 6 bases, with 4 bases of the junction left unmatched. This CDR3 has 15 residues. CDR3 in amino acids: CASSLGQGVNSPLHF. The CDR3 DNA follows: TGTGCCAGCAGCCTGGGACAGGGGGTTAATTCACCCCTCCACTTT.

The chain carries TRBV5-1 and TRBJ1-1, with D possibly matching TRBD1 (6 bases). CDR1 and CDR2 from the germline V gene are SGHRS and YFSETQ. This CDR3 spans 15 amino acids. V was cut by 3 bases and J by 0 bases, with 12 bases left in between. CDR3 loop: CASSWVQGMNTEAFF. The DNA of the CDR3 is TGCGCCAGCAGCTGGGTACAGGGAATGAACACTGAAGCTTTCTTT.

DNA of the CDR3: TGCAGTGCTAGTGGGGGGCAGCAAGAGACCCAGTACTTC. Its protein product is CSASGGQQETQYF. The V call is TRBV20-1, the J call TRBJ2-5; either TRBD1 or TRBD2 may supply D (6 bases each). The CDR3 covers 13 residues. Germline V gene lookup returns CDR1 DFQATT and CDR2 SNEGSKA (reference sequence). V dropped 3 bases and J dropped 2 bases, with 10 bases sitting between them.

V and J are TRBV30 and TRBJ1-1; a possible D gene is TRBD1 (5 bases). The V and J ends lost 1 base and 4 bases respectively, with 10 bases between them. Germline lookup yields CDR1 GTSNPN and CDR2 SVGIG (reference sequence). This CDR3 is 13 amino acids long. The CDR3 sequence: CAWSGQSGTEAFF. CDR3 in DNA: TGTGCCTGGAGTGGACAGTCGGGCACTGAAGCTTTCTTT.

The CDR3 DNA follows: TGTGCCAGCAGCTCCTATACGACTAGCGGGAGGGCCTACGAGCAGTACTTC. It is translated as CASSSYTTSGRAYEQYF. The chain uses TRBV5-8 and TRBJ2-7; TRBD2 matches 14 bases. Germline V gene data show CDR1 as SGHTS and CDR2 as YDEGEE. V was clipped by 3 bases and J by 2 bases; unmatched bases: 7. This CDR3 is 17 amino acids long.

The J gene is TRBJ2-5, the V gene TRBV27, with 8 bases fitting TRBD1. V dropped 9 bases and J dropped 5; count of bases not matched to a gene: 23. In germline, CDR1 is MNHEY, CDR2 SMNVEV (reference sequence). This CDR3 contains 18 residues. The CDR3 sequence: CASSPGQGQPTGLETQYF. As DNA, the CDR3 is TGTGCCAGTTCCCCAGGACAGGGTCAACCTACAGGGCTGGAGACCCAGTACTTC.

This chain links TRBV12-3 or TRBV12-4 with TRBJ1-2, with D tentatively TRBD1 (6 bases). V gave up 2 bases and J gave up 3 bases, with 7 bases separating them. The CDR3 length is 13 residues. CDR3 DNA sequence: TGTGCCAGCAGTTTACGACAGGACTATGGCTACACCTTC. It encodes CASSLRQDYGYTF.

The chain recombines TRBV27 with TRBJ1-5; D gene ambiguous. V was trimmed by 6 bases and J by 0 bases, leaving 18 bases between them. Germline V lookup: CDR1 MNHEY, CDR2 SMNVEV (reference sequence). The CDR3 runs to 17 residues. In nucleotides, the CDR3 is TGTGCCAGCAGCCCTTTTAGCAGCGATTATAGCAATCAGCCCCAGCATTTT. Translating it yields CASSPFSSDYSNQPQHF.

The chain joins TRBV30 to TRBJ1-1; D possibly corresponds to TRBD1 (5 bases). CDR3 length equals 11 residues. V was clipped by 7 bases and J by 1 base, with 7 bases between them. Looked up from germline, CDR1 is GTSNPN and CDR2 is SVGIG (reference sequence). This chain's CDR3 is CAYGQNTEAFF. The CDR3, as DNA: TGTGCCTACGGACAGAACACTGAAGCTTTCTTT.

The chain has TRBV12-3 or TRBV12-4 and TRBJ1-4; D unresolved. The V end lost 6 bases, the J end lost 4 bases, and 3 bases lay between the germline ends. There are 11 residues in the CDR3. For the CDR3, the DNA is TGTGCCAGCAGCCGTAATGAAAAACTGTTTTTT. It encodes CASSRNEKLFF.

This clone was seen repeatedly, ten times or more. V and J are TRBV11-2 and TRBJ2-6; TRBD2 might be the D (6 bases). In germline, CDR1 is SGHAT, CDR2 FQNNGV. This CDR3 comprises 15 residues. The V end was cut by 8 bases, the J end by 0 bases, with 11 bases between. The CDR3 reads CASGGIGSGANVLTF. CDR3 sequence (DNA): TGTGCCAGCGGCGGGATAGGCTCTGGGGCCAACGTCCTGACTTTC.

This clone appeared once. V gene TRBV19 combines with J gene TRBJ2-7, with 12 nucleotides matching TRBD2. From germline, CDR1 is LNHDA and CDR2 SQIVND (reference sequence). CDR3 length equals 14 residues. The V gene end was trimmed by 6 bases and the J gene end by 3 bases; junction bases not matched to a gene: 3. The CDR3 loop reads CASSLLAGGYEQYF. As DNA, the CDR3 is TGTGCCAGTAGCCTACTAGCGGGAGGCTACGAGCAGTACTTC.